This T cell receptor beta chain was recorded in a study of control samples from healthy donors and cancer patients. With 1 base clipped from V and 3 bases from J, the junction kept 0 bases outside the gene matches. The length of the CDR3 is 14 residues. CDR1 SGHTA and CDR2 FQGTGA come from the germline V gene. Data came from immunoSEQ multiplex PCR; TCRdb stores just in-frame clones and leaves some out. The profile shows roughly 120,000 clones, roughly 95% of them singletons. Sequencing input: blood. This chain links TRBV7-3 with TRBJ2-1, with TRBD2 identical over 7 bases. The TCR comes from a man younger than 40 in good health. The CDR3 loop is CASSLRGGYNEQFF. The CDR3 DNA reads as TGTGCCAGCAGCTTAAGGGGGGGCTACAATGAGCAGTTCTTC.